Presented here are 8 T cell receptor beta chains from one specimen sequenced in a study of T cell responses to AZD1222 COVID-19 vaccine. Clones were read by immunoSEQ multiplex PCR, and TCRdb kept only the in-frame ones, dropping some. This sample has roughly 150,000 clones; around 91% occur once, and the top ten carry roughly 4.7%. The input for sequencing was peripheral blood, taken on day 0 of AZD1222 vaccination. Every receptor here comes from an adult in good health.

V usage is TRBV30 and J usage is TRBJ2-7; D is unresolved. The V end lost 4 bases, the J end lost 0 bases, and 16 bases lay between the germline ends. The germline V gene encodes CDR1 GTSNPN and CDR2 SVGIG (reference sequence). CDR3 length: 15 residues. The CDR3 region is CAWTALAAPSYEQYF. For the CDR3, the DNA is TGTGCCTGGACCGCCCTGGCAGCACCCTCCTACGAGCAGTACTTC.

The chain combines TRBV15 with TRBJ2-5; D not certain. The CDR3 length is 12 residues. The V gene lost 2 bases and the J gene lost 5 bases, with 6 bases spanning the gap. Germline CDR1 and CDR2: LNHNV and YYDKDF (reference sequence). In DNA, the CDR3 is TGTGCCACCAGCAGACCCCGTGAGACCCAGTACTTC. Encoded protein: CATSRPRETQYF.

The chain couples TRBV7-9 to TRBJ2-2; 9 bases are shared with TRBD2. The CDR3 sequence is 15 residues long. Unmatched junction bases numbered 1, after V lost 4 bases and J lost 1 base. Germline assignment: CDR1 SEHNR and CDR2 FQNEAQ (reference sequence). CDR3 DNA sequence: TGTGCCAGCAGCTCGACTAGCGGGAACACCGGGGAGCTGTTTTTT. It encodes CASSSTSGNTGELFF.

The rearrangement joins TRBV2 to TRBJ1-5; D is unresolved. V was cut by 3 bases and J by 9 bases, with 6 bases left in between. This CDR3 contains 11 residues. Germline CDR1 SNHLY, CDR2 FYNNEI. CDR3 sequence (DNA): TGTGCCAGCAGTGACCGTGGGCCCCAGCATTTT. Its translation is CASSDRGPQHF.

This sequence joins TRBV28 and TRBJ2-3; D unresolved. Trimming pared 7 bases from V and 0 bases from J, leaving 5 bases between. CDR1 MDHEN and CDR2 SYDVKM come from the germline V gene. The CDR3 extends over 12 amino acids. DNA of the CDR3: TGTGCCAGCACGCTTAGCACAGATACGCAGTATTTT. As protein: CASTLSTDTQYF.

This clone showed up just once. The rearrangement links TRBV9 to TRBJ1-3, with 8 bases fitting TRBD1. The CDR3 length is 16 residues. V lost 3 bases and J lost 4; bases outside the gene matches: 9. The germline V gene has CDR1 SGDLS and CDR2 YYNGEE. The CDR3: CASSALPGGEGNTIYF. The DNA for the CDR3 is TGTGCCAGCAGCGCCCTTCCAGGGGGCGAAGGAAACACCATATATTTT. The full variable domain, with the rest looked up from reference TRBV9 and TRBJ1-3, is DSGVTQTPKHLITATGQRVTLRCSPRSGDLSVYWYQQSLDQGLQFLIQYYNGEERAKGNILERFSAQQFPDLHSELNLSSLELGDSALYFCASSALPGGEGNTIYFGEGSWLTVV.

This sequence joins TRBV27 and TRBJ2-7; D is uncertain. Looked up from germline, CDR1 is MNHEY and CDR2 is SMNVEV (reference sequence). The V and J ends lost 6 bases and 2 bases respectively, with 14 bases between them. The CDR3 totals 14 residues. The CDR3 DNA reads TGTGCCAGCAGCAATAGAATCACGGCCTACGAGCAGTACTTC. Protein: CASSNRITAYEQYF.

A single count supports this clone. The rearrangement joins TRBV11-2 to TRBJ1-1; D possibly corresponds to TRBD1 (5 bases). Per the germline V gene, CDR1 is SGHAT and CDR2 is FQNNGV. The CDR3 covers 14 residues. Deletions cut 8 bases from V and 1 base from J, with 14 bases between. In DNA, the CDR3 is TGTGCCAGCGGCATGAGGAGGGGGAACACTGAAGCTTTCTTT. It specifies CASGMRRGNTEAFF.